This T cell receptor beta chain originates from a study of T-cell reconstitution after alpha-beta-depleted transplantation in children. A TCRbeta library incorporating unique molecular identifiers was prepared. TCRdb ran MiXCR on the PCR reads and lists one entry per CDR3 protein. The data contain more than 400,000 distinct CDR3 sequences, about 40% of them singletons. The CDR3 loop spans 12 amino acids. The V gene lost 3 bases and the J gene lost 8 bases, with 7 bases spanning the gap. Germline lookup yields CDR1 MDHEN and CDR2 SYDVKM. Sequences were derived from PBMCs, sampled before TCRalphabeta/CD19-depleted stem cell transplant. The chain couples TRBV28 to TRBJ1-4; D gene unclear. This clonotype originated in a girl aged 2 to 10 with aplastic anemia, due to receive a stem cell transplant. CDR3 region: CASSFPNEKLFF. The CDR3 coding sequence is TGTGCCAGCAGTTTTCCAAACGAAAAACTGTTTTTT.